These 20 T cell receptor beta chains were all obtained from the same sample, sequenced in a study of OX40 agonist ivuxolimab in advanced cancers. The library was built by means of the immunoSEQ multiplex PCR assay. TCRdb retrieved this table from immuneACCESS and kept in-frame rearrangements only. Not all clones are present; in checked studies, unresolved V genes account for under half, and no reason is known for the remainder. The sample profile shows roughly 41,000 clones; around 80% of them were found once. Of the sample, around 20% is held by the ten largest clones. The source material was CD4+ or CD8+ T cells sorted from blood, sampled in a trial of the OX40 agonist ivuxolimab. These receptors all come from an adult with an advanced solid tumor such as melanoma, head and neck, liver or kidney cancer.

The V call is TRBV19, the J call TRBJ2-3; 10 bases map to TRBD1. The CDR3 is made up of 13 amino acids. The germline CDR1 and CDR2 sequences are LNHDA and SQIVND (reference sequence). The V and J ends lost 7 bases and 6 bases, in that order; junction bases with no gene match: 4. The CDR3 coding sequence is TGTGCCAGTAACCCGGACAGGGGGGATACGCAGTATTTT. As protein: CASNPDRGDTQYF.

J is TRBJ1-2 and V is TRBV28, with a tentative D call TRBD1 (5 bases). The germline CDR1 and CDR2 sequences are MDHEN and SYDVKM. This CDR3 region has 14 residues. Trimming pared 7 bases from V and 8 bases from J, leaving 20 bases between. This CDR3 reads CASKGWVGGDGYTF. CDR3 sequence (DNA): TGTGCCAGCAAGGGGTGGGTTGGGGGAGACGGCTACACCTTC.

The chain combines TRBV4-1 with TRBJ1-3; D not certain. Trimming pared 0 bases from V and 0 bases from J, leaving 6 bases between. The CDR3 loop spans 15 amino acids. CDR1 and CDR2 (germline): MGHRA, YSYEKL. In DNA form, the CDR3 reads TGCGCCAGCAGCCAAGACAGGAACTCTGGAAACACCATATATTTT. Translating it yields CASSQDRNSGNTIYF.

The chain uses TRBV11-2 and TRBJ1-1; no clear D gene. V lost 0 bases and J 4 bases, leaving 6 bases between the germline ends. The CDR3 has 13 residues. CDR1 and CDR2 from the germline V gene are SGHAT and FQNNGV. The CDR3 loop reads CASSLDRSTEAFF. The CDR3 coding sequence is TGTGCCAGCAGCTTAGATAGGAGCACTGAAGCTTTCTTT.

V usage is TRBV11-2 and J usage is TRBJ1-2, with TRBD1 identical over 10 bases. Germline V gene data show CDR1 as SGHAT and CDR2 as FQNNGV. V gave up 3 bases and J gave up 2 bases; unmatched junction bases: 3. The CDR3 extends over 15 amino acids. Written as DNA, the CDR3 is TGTGCCAGCAGCTTGGCGGGACAGGGGAACTATGGCTACACCTTC. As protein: CASSLAGQGNYGYTF.

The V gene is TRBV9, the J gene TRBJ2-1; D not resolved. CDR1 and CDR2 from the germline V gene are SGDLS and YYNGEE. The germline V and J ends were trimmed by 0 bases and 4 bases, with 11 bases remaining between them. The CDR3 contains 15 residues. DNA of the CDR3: TGTGCCAGCAGCGTAGGGAGCAGTCCGTACAATGAGCAGTTCTTC. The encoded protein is CASSVGSSPYNEQFF.

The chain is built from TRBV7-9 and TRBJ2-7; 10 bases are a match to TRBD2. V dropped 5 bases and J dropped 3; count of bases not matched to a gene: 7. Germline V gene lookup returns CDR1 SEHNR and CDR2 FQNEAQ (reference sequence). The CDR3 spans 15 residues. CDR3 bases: TGTGCCAGCAGCAAGGTTTCTAGCGGGGGCTACGAGCAGTACTTC. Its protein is CASSKVSSGGYEQYF.

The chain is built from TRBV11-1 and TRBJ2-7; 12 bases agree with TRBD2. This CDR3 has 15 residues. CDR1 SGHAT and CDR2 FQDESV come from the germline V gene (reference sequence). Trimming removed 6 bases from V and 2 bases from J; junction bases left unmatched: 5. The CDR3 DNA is TGTGCCAGCAGTTCTCTAGCGGGAGGGCCCTACGAGCAGTACTTC. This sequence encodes CASSSLAGGPYEQYF.

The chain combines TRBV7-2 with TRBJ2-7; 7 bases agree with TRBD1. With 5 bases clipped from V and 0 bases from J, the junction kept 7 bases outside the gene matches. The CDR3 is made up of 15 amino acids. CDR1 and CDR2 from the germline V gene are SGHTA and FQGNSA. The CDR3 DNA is TGTGCCAGCAGCCAGAACAGGGGATTCTCCTACGAGCAGTACTTC. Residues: CASSQNRGFSYEQYF.

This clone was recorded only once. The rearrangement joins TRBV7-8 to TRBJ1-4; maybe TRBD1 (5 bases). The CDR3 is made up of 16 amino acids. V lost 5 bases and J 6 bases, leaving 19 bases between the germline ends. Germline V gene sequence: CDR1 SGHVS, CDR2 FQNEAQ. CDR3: CASSPTARGGHEKLFF. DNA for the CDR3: TGTGCCAGCAGCCCCACCGCTCGTGGGGGACATGAAAAACTGTTTTTT.

The CDR3 DNA is TGTGCCAGCAGCCCGGACAGGGGTCCCCTCTACGAGCAGTACTTC. Its protein is CASSPDRGPLYEQYF. This chain uses TRBV7-2 with TRBJ2-7; TRBD1 aligns across 9 bases. The CDR3 spans 15 residues. Per the germline V gene, CDR1 is SGHTA and CDR2 is FQGNSA. V shed 5 bases, J shed 3 bases, and the junction held 8 bases outside the gene matches.

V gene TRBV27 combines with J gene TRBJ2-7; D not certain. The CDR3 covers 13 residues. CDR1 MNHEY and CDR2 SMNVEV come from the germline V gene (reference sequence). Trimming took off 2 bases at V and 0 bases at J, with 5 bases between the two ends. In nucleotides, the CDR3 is TGTGCCAGCAGTTTACCTGGCTCCTACGAGCAGTACTTC. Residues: CASSLPGSYEQYF.

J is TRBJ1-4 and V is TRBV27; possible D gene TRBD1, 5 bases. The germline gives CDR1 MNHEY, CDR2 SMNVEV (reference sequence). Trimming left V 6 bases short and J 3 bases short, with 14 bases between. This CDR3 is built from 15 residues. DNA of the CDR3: TGTGCCAGCAGACCCTCAGGGTCGGCTAATGAAAAACTGTTTTTT. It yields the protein CASRPSGSANEKLFF.

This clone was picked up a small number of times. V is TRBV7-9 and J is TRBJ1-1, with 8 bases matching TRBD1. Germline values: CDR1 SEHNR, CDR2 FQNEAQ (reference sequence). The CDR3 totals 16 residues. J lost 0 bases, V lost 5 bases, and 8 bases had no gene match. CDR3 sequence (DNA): TGTGCCAGCAGCCCTACAGGGGGTGGGATGAACACTGAAGCTTTCTTT. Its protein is CASSPTGGGMNTEAFF.

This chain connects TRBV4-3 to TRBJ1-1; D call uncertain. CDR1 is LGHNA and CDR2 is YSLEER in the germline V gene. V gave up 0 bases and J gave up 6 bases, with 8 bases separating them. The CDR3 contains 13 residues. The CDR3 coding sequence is TGCGCCAGCAGCCAAGATAGATTCCCTGAAGCTTTCTTT. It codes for CASSQDRFPEAFF.

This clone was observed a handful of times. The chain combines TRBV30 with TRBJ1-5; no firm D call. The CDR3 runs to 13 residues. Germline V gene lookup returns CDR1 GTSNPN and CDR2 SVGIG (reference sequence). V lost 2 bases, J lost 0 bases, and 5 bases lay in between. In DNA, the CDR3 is TGTGCCTGGAGTTGGGATAGCAATCAGCCCCAGCATTTT. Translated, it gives CAWSWDSNQPQHF.

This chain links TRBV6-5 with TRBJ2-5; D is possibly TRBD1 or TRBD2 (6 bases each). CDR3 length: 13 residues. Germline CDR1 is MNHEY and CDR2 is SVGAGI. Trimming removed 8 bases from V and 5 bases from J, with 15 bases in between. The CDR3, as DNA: TGTGCCAGCCGTTCAGGGGCGGGGGAGACCCAGTACTTC. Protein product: CASRSGAGETQYF.

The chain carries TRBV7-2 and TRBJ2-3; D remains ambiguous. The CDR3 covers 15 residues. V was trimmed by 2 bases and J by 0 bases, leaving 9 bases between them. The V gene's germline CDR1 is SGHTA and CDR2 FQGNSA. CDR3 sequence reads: CASSLRGSSTDTQYF. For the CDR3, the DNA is TGTGCCAGCAGCTTAAGAGGCAGTAGCACAGATACGCAGTATTTT.

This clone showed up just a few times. The CDR3 nucleotides read TGTGCCAGCAGCTTGAGGCCGGTTCCCTACGAGCAGTACTTC. Translation gives CASSLRPVPYEQYF. This chain joins TRBV5-5 and TRBJ2-7, with D unclear. CDR3 length equals 14 residues. The germline V and J ends were trimmed by 1 base and 2 bases, with 10 bases remaining between them. CDR1 and CDR2 (germline): SGHKS, YYEKEE (reference sequence).

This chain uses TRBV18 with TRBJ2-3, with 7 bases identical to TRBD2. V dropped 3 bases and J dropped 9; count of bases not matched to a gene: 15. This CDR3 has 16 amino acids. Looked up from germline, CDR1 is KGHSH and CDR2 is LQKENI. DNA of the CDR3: TGTGCCAGCTCACCTGAAGTAGCCTCGGGAGGAGGGACGCAGTATTTT. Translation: CASSPEVASGGGTQYF.